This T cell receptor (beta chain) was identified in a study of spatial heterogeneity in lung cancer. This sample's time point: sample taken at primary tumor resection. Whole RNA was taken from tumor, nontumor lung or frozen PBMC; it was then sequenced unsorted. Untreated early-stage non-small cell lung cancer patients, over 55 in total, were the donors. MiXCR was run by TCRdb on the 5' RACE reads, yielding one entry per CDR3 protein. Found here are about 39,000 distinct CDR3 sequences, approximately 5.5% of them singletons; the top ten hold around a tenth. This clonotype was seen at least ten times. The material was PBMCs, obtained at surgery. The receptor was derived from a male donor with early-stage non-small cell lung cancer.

This chain's CDR3 is CAISESSRGRSPLHF. The CDR3 DNA follows: TGTGCCATCAGTGAGTCGTCAAGGGGACGGTCACCCCTCCACTTT. V and J are TRBV10-3 and TRBJ1-6; weak D call: TRBD1 (5 bases). V gave up 0 bases and J gave up 10 bases, with 13 bases separating them. There are 15 residues in the CDR3. CDR1 and CDR2 (germline): ENHRY, SYGVKD.